A single sample is the source of the 2 T cell receptor beta chains below, sequenced in a study of chemoradiotherapy in HPV16-positive cancers. Using immunoSEQ multiplex PCR, the repertoire was profiled, and TCRdb retains in-frame clones only, with some absent. This sample has under 600 clones; over 75% occur once, and the top ten carry less than 35%. Sequencing used tumor tissue, obtained from a patient who underwent chemoradiotherapy. These receptors all stem from a human donor with HPV-associated anogenital cancer.

J is TRBJ2-7 and V is TRBV6-5; D is possibly TRBD1 (6 bases). Per the germline V gene, CDR1 is MNHEY and CDR2 is SVGAGI. V lost 8 bases, J lost 5 bases, and 10 bases lay in between. This CDR3 comprises 11 residues. CDR3 sequence (DNA): TGTGCCAGCTGGGACATCAACGAGCAGTACTTC. Translated: CASWDINEQYF.

In DNA, the CDR3 is TGTGCCAGCGGGAAAGGGGGCGGGTACGAGCAGTACTTC. It encodes CASGKGGGYEQYF. The chain couples TRBV28 to TRBJ2-7; 7 nucleotides agree with TRBD1. Germline V gene sequence: CDR1 MDHEN, CDR2 SYDVKM. This CDR3 spans 13 amino acids. Trimming cost V 8 bases and J 4 bases; bases outside gene matches: 8. The whole variable domain, filled in from reference TRBV28 and TRBJ2-7, reads DVKVTQSSRYLVKRTGEKVFLECVQDMDHENMFWYRQDPGLGLRLIYFSYDVKMKEKGDIPEGYSVSREKKERFSLILESASTNQTSMYLCASGKGGGYEQYFGPGTRLTVT.